Below, 2 T cell receptor beta chains from the same sample are listed, as sequenced in a study of shared clonotypes between healthy human individuals. The table came from immunoSEQ multiplex PCR; TCRdb's copy has only in-frame clones and leaves some out. The data show about 590,000 clones, around 95% seen once. In the naive CD8 group, cells lacked CD45RO and were positively selected for CCR7, so terminally differentiated effector memory CD45RA+ cells were left out. The sequenced sample consisted of naive CD8+ T cells sorted from blood. Receptor source: a woman aged 25 to 45 in good health.

The chain couples TRBV2 to TRBJ2-7; TRBD1 aligns across 12 bases. J lost 6 bases, V lost 1 base, and 10 bases had no gene match. Germline CDR1 SNHLY, CDR2 FYNNEI. This CDR3 spans 17 amino acids. DNA for the CDR3: TGTGCCAGCAGTGAAGGTCCGATGGGACAGGGGGCGGTCGAGCAGTACTTC. This translates into CASSEGPMGQGAVEQYF.

CDR3 sequence reads: CASSSSSGITGELFF. For the CDR3, the DNA is TGTGCCAGCAGCTCCAGTAGCGGGATCACCGGGGAGCTGTTTTTT. The rearrangement joins TRBV11-2 to TRBJ2-2; 8 bases map to TRBD2. Per the germline V gene, CDR1 is SGHAT and CDR2 is FQNNGV. The CDR3 sequence is 15 residues long. V dropped 4 bases and J dropped 4; count of bases not matched to a gene: 5.